The clone carrying this TCR beta chain showed up just a few times. The antigen is not known. J gave up 3 bases and V 2 bases, and 6 bases lay outside the gene matches. In germline, CDR1 is SGHRS, CDR2 YFSETQ. This CDR3 region has 15 residues. The data were obtained in a study of glioma-infiltrating T cells. The study, taken as a whole, reports: Non-neoplastic patients had below-expected tissue-blood divergence, while all gliomas exceeded expectation. Very few CDR3 sequences were shared between tissue and blood.

Using RNA template, CDR3s of TCR alpha and beta were amplified with iRepertoire arm-PCR. One-step reverse transcription and amplification started from about 100-400 ng of tissue mRNA or PBMC total RNA. Via MiXCR, TCRdb re-called the multiplex PCR reads, giving one row per CDR3 protein. The sample has about 190,000 distinct CDR3 sequences, roughly a third seen once. The sample was glioma tissue, nonneoplastic brain tissue, or PBMCs (not recorded which). The source is a human donor with low-grade glioma or glioblastoma, undergoing nonglioma brain surgery, or in good health (not recorded which). This chain links TRBV5-1 with TRBJ2-3; TRBD1 matches at 7 bases. The CDR3 DNA sequence: TGCGCCAGCAGCTTAGAGCCAGGGGGAACAGATACGCAGTATTTT. Translated, it gives CASSLEPGGTDTQYF. Supplemented by reference TRBV5-1 and TRBJ2-3, the full variable domain reads KAGVTQTPRYLIKTRGQQVTLSCSPISGHRSVSWYQQTPGQGLQFLFEYFSETQRNKGNFPGRFSGRQFSNSRSEMNVSTLELGDSALYLCASSLEPGGTDTQYFGPGTRLTVL.